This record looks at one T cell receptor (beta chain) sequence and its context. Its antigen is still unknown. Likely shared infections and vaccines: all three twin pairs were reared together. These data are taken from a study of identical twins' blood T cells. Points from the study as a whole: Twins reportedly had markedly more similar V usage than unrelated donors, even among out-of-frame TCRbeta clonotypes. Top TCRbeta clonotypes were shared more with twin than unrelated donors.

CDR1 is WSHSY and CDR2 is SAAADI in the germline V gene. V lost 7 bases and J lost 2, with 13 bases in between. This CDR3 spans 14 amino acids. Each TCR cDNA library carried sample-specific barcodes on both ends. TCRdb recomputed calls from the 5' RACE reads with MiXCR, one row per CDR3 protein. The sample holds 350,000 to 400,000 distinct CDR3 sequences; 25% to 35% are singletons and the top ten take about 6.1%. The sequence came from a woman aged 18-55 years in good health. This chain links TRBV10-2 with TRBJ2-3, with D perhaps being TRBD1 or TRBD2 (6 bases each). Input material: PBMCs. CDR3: CASNRRGPTDTQYF. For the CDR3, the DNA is TGCGCCAGCAATAGACGGGGGCCCACAGATACGCAGTATTTT.